This TCR beta chain emerged from a study of cytomegalovirus exposure and HLA in healthy donors. CDR1 and CDR2 from the germline V gene are ENHRY and SYGVKD. The CDR3 extends over 14 amino acids. V lost 9 bases to trimming and J lost 9 bases, with 21 bases between them. Primers for the PCR totalled 60 Vbeta and 13 Jbeta. Sequenced by immunoSEQ multiplex PCR; TCRdb stores in-frame clones only, minus some. The sample records around 150,000 clones, around 80% being singletons. Sequencing input: PBMCs. The gene calls are TRBV10-3 and TRBJ2-1; D is possibly TRBD1 (6 bases). The sequence was collected from a woman in her thirties or forties in good health and CMV-seropositive. CDR3 bases: TGTGCCATTCGCGACAGGTTTGAAGGGAGTGAGCAGTTCTTC. Protein sequence: CAIRDRFEGSEQFF.